The 24 T cell receptor beta chains reported below all come from one sample, sequenced in a study of T cells in women clearing cervical HPV infection. The table came from immunoSEQ multiplex PCR; TCRdb's copy has only in-frame clones and leaves some out. The sample has some 20,000 clones; the top ten hold approximately 15%. The sequenced sample was blood buffy coat. The source of these receptors is a woman between 18 and 70 years old with a cervical HPV16 infection that either progressed to CIN3+ or cleared (not recorded which).

About this clone itself: The missing CDR3 end, 3 residues past where the read stops, is filled in from the germline J gene. V is TRBV5-1 and J is TRBJ2-3; D might be TRBD1 (6 bases). There are 15 residues in the CDR3. Trimming cost V 5 bases and J 1 base, with 14 bases left between them. Germline CDR1 is SGHRS and CDR2 is YFSETQ. CDR3 residues: CASRPQGERTDTQYF. The CDR3 DNA, read in part, is TGCGCCAGCAGACCACAGGGAGAGCGCACAGATACG.

Note on this clone: The read comes to an end 3 residues before the CDR3 does, leaving the germline J gene to fill in the end. The chain combines TRBV12-5 with TRBJ1-6; D remains ambiguous. The V end lost 5 bases, the J end lost 9 bases, and 11 bases lay between the germline ends. Germline CDR1 and CDR2: LGHNT and FRNRAP. CDR3 size: 13 residues. The CDR3 bases that were read are TGTGCTAGTGGTAATTCCGAGGTTTCACCC. Protein product: CASGNSEVSP. Given in full, the CDR3 is CASGNSEVSPLHF. Combining the CDR3 with reference TRBV12-5 and TRBJ1-6 gives the whole variable domain DARVTQTPRHKVTEMGQEVTMRCQPILGHNTVFWYRQTMMQGLELLAYFRNRAPLDDSGMPKDRFSAEMPDATLATLKIQPSEPRDSAVYFCASGNSEVSPLHFGNGTRLTVT.

Note on this clone: The read is 3 residues too short to cover the CDR3 end, so that end is filled in from the germline J gene. The chain employs TRBV20-1 and TRBJ2-1, with TRBD1 matching 10 bases. CDR3 length equals 15 residues. Germline CDR1 DFQATT, CDR2 SNEGSKA (reference sequence). The trim removed 2 bases at V and 6 bases at J, leaving 7 bases unmatched. The sequenced CDR3 bases are TGCAGTGCTAGACCGCCGGGACAGGGGTTCAATGAG. Amino acid sequence: CSARPPGQGFNE. The full CDR3 protein reads CSARPPGQGFNEQFF.

On this clone: The CDR3 goes on 3 residues after the read ends, and that part is filled in from the germline J gene. The chain couples TRBV5-8 to TRBJ2-1; 9 bases match TRBD2. Trimming cost V 3 bases and J 5 bases; bases outside gene matches: 6. The CDR3 covers 15 residues. Germline values: CDR1 SGHTS, CDR2 YDEGEE. Incomplete CDR3 DNA: TGTGCCAGCAGCTCGATGACTAGCGGAAACAATGAG. Translated, it gives CASSSMTSGNNE. The whole CDR3 sequence reads CASSSMTSGNNEQFF.

CDR3 sequence reads: CASSLGQIPNGYTF. The covered CDR3 bases are TGTGCCAGCAGCTTGGGGCAGATACCCAATGGC. The chain links TRBV5-4 to TRBJ1-2; D is ambiguous. The CDR3 is cut off 3 residues early in the read; its end comes from the germline J gene. V was trimmed by 0 bases and J by 6 bases, leaving 12 bases between them. Germline V gene lookup returns CDR1 SGHNT and CDR2 YYREEE (reference sequence). The CDR3 totals 14 residues.

On this clone: The sequence runs out 3 residues before the end of the CDR3; the remainder is reconstructed from the germline J gene. This chain connects TRBV7-2 to TRBJ1-1, with D possibly matching TRBD1 (5 bases). Per the germline V gene, CDR1 is SGHTA and CDR2 is FQGNSA. The length of the CDR3 is 13 residues. The CDR3 DNA, read in part, is TGTGCCAGCAGCTTACTTGCGCAGGGCGAA. Amino acids: CASSLLAQGE. In full, the CDR3 reads CASSLLAQGEAFF.

Remarks on this clone: Coverage ceases 3 residues before the CDR3 finishes, and the germline J gene fills in the end. The chain couples TRBV10-3 to TRBJ1-1; D might be TRBD1 (5 bases). Deletions cut 10 bases from V and 4 bases from J, with 19 bases between. Germline-derived CDR1 and CDR2 are ENHRY and SYGVKD. There are 14 residues in the CDR3. CDR3 residues: CATGGEAPRTEAFF. The covered CDR3 bases are TGTGCCACCGGGGGAGAGGCCCCTCGCACTGAA.

For this clone: The read is 3 residues too short to cover the CDR3 end, so that end is filled in from the germline J gene. The chain has TRBV5-1 and TRBJ2-6; 9 bases map to TRBD1. The CDR3 totals 17 residues. Germline trimming cut 4 bases from V and 0 bases from J; bases unmatched to any gene: 5. Germline loops: CDR1 SGHRS, CDR2 YFSETQ. CDR3 bases read: TGCGCCAGCAGCGGAGGGACAGGGAACTCTGGGGCCAACGTC. This encodes CASSGGTGNSGANV. The full CDR3 reads CASSGGTGNSGANVLTF.

Regarding this clone: The read halts 3 residues ahead of the CDR3 end, with the missing end drawn from the germline J gene. The rearrangement joins TRBV28 to TRBJ2-3; D unclear. The V end lost 7 bases, the J end lost 1 base, and 9 bases lay between the germline ends. This CDR3 has 13 residues. Germline V gene sequence: CDR1 MDHEN, CDR2 SYDVKM. CDR3 loop: CASTQERTDTQYF. Partial CDR3 DNA: TGTGCCAGCACCCAGGAACGCACAGATACG.

Concerning this clone itself: Coverage ceases 3 residues before the CDR3 finishes, and the germline J gene fills in the end. The chain combines TRBV7-9 with TRBJ2-7; the match to TRBD2 covers 7 bases. The CDR3 sequence is 11 residues long. The V segment lost 8 bases and the J segment 6 bases; nucleotides outside the gene matches: 4. CDR1 and CDR2 from the germline V gene are SEHNR and FQNEAQ (reference sequence). The DNA read from the CDR3 is TGTGCCAGCCAGCGGGAAAGCGAG. This encodes CASQRESE. The CDR3 reads in full as CASQRESEQYF.

The CDR3 bases that were read are TGTGCCAGCAGCCAAGAGAGGCGGGGGGCCCAGGAGACC. The encoded protein is CASSQERRGAQET. From start to end, the CDR3 is CASSQERRGAQETQYF. This rearrangement joins TRBV4-2 to TRBJ2-5; 8 nucleotides agree with TRBD2. The read comes to an end 3 residues before the CDR3 does, leaving the germline J gene to fill in the end. The CDR3 covers 16 residues. Looked up from germline, CDR1 is LGHNA and CDR2 is YNFKEQ. Losses at the gene ends were 0 bases for V and 5 bases for J; bases not matched to a gene: 8.

On this clone itself: The read terminates 3 residues before the CDR3 end, so the remaining end is supplied by the germline J gene. The chain employs TRBV12-3 or TRBV12-4 and TRBJ2-7; weak D call: TRBD2 (6 bases). V was cut by 1 base and J by 3 bases, with 10 bases left in between. This CDR3 has 14 amino acids. CDR3 bases read: TGTGCCAGCAGTTTAGAGGGCGGGAACTACGAG. This encodes CASSLEGGNYE. The whole CDR3 reads CASSLEGGNYEQYF.

As for this clone: The read is 3 residues too short to cover the CDR3 end, so that end is filled in from the germline J gene. The chain has TRBV28 and TRBJ1-1; D call uncertain. Germline V gene lookup returns CDR1 MDHEN and CDR2 SYDVKM. The CDR3 extends over 15 amino acids. Between the trimmed V and J ends, which lost 5 bases and 1 base, there was a span of 14 bases. The covered CDR3 bases are TGTGCCAGCAGTCCGCCGGGTTGGCAGAACACTGAA. Protein: CASSPPGWQNTE. The full CDR3 is CASSPPGWQNTEAFF.

Points on this clone: The read gets to within 3 residues of the CDR3 end, and the germline J gene fills in the rest. The V and J genes are TRBV19 and TRBJ2-1, with 9 bases that match TRBD2. The V and J ends lost 5 bases and 7 bases, in that order; junction bases with no gene match: 15. This CDR3 has 17 amino acids. Germline V gene data show CDR1 as LNHDA and CDR2 as SQIVND (reference sequence). CDR3 sequence reads: CASSHRRSGRKGNEQFF. The DNA read from the CDR3 is TGTGCCAGTAGTCACCGCCGTAGCGGGAGAAAGGGGAATGAG. The full variable domain, its missing parts supplied by reference TRBV19 and TRBJ2-1, is DGGITQSPKYLFRKEGQNVTLSCEQNLNHDAMYWYRQDPGQGLRLIYYSQIVNDFQKGDIAEGYSVSREKKESFPLTVTSAQKNPTAFYLCASSHRRSGRKGNEQFFGPGTRLTVL.

Of note for this clone: Read coverage stops 3 residues before the CDR3 terminus; the germline J gene supplies the remainder. This chain uses TRBV19 with TRBJ1-1; perhaps TRBD1 as D (6 bases). The ends were cut back, 5 bases at V and 1 base at J, with 11 bases in the middle. The CDR3 runs 14 residues. From germline, CDR1 is LNHDA and CDR2 SQIVND (reference sequence). The CDR3 bases that were read are TGTGCCAGTAGTGAAGGACAGCCGAACACTGAA. Protein product: CASSEGQPNTE. The CDR3 reads in full as CASSEGQPNTEAFF.

Comment on this clone: The read ends 3 residues before the CDR3 terminus; that terminus is restored from the germline J gene. The chain has TRBV18 and TRBJ1-2, with D tentatively TRBD1 (5 bases). This CDR3 comprises 16 residues. Germline V lookup: CDR1 KGHSH, CDR2 LQKENI. The covered CDR3 bases are TGTGCCAGCTCACGACCGGGACTAGCAGCCTACAATGAC. This translates into CASSRPGLAAYND. Given in full, the CDR3 is CASSRPGLAAYNDYTF. Together with reference TRBV18 and TRBJ1-2, the CDR3 gives the full variable domain: NAGVMQNPRHLVRRRGQEARLRCSPMKGHSHVYWYRQLPEEGLKFMVYLQKENIIDESGMPKERFSAEFPKEGPSILRIQQVVRGDSAAYFCASSRPGLAAYNDYTFGSGTRLTVV.

Comment on this clone: The CDR3 end is not reached by the read, which stops 3 residues before it; the germline J gene fills it in. The chain links TRBV10-3 to TRBJ2-5, with 10 bases aligning to TRBD2. J lost 1 base, V lost 6 bases, and 5 bases had no gene match. The germline CDR1 and CDR2 sequences are ENHRY and SYGVKD. CDR3 length: 15 residues. The sequenced CDR3 bases are TGTGCCATCAGCATAGCGGGAGGATCCCAAGAGACC. As protein: CAISIAGGSQET. The full CDR3 is CAISIAGGSQETQYF.

In the case of this clone: Read sequence stops 3 residues before the CDR3 end, and the germline J gene provides the missing end. This chain uses TRBV30 with TRBJ2-4; D possibly corresponds to TRBD1 (6 bases). Germline V gives CDR1 GTSNPN, CDR2 SVGIG (reference sequence). The CDR3 runs 14 residues. The V end was cut by 3 bases, the J end by 8 bases, with 17 bases between. CDR3 DNA (partial): TGTGCCTGGAGCAGTGGCAGGGGCACGGACATT. Residues: CAWSSGRGTDI. The complete CDR3 reads CAWSSGRGTDIQYF.

Comment on this clone: Sequencing ends 3 residues short of the CDR3 end; the germline J gene provides the rest. This chain connects TRBV4-1 to TRBJ2-3; 12 positions match TRBD2. The CDR3 extends over 16 amino acids. J lost 4 bases, V lost 4 bases, and 6 bases had no gene match. From germline, CDR1 is MGHRA and CDR2 YSYEKL. CDR3 in amino acids: CASSLTSGGPADTQYF. The sequenced part of the CDR3 DNA is TGCGCCAGCAGCCTGACTAGCGGGGGCCCCGCAGATACG.

Remarks on this clone: Read coverage stops 3 residues before the CDR3 terminus; the germline J gene supplies the remainder. The V and J genes are TRBV7-9 and TRBJ1-2; no definite D call. The length of the CDR3 is 13 residues. Germline loops: CDR1 SEHNR, CDR2 FQNEAQ (reference sequence). Partial CDR3 DNA: TGTGCCAGCAGCTTAGTTGAGACTAGTCAC. Translating it yields CASSLVETSH. The whole CDR3 is CASSLVETSHYTF.

The chain's CDR3 is CSARDPFTGQATYEQYF. Incomplete CDR3 DNA: TGCAGTGCTAGAGATCCCTTCACGGGACAGGCCACCTACGAG. The gene calls are TRBV20-1 and TRBJ2-7; 8 positions match TRBD1. Sequencing ends 3 residues short of the CDR3 end; the germline J gene provides the rest. Per the germline V gene, CDR1 is DFQATT and CDR2 is SNEGSKA (reference sequence). Trimming removed 0 bases from V and 2 bases from J; junction bases left unmatched: 12. The CDR3 spans 17 residues.

The covered CDR3 bases are TGTGCCAGCAGCTTATCTGGGACAGGGGCCGCGGATGAC. As protein: CASSLSGTGAADD. The whole CDR3 sequence reads CASSLSGTGAADDYTF. The chain carries TRBV7-3 and TRBJ1-2; 10 nucleotides line up with TRBD1. The read stops 3 residues short of the end of the CDR3; the missing end is completed from the germline J gene. CDR1 is SGHTA, CDR2 FQGTGA, per germline. The CDR3 consists of 16 residues.

Of note for this clone: The read falls 3 residues short of the CDR3 end, and the missing part is taken from the germline J gene. V and J are TRBV5-1 and TRBJ2-5, with 9 bases aligning to TRBD1. J gave up 7 bases and V 0 bases, and 10 bases lay outside the gene matches. Germline V gene lookup returns CDR1 SGHRS and CDR2 YFSETQ. CDR3 length: 16 amino acids. The sequenced part of the CDR3 DNA is TGCGCCAGCAGCTTGGGCCCTACAGGGGGCCGAGGGACC. It translates to CASSLGPTGGRGT. The full CDR3 reads CASSLGPTGGRGTQYF.

A note on this clone: Coverage ceases 3 residues before the CDR3 finishes, and the germline J gene fills in the end. The chain couples TRBV5-1 to TRBJ2-5; D perhaps matches TRBD2 (5 bases). The CDR3 has 15 amino acids. Between the trimmed V and J ends, which lost 1 base and 4 bases, there was a span of 14 bases. Germline V gene lookup returns CDR1 SGHRS and CDR2 YFSETQ. CDR3 region: CASSLSGGEGETQYF. The sequenced CDR3 bases are TGCGCCAGCAGCTTGTCAGGAGGCGAGGGAGAGACC.